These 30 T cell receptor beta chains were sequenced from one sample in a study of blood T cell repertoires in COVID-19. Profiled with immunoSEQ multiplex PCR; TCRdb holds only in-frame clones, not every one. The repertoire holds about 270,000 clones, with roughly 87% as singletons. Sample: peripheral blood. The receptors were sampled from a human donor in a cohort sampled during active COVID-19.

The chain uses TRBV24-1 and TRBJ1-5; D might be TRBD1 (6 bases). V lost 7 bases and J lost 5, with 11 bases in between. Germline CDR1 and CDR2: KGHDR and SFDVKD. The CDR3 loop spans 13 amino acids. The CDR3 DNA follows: TGTGCCACCAGCGCCGGACAGTATCAGCCCCAGCATTTT. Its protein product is CATSAGQYQPQHF.

The chain's CDR3 is CASSEPGQGTDIQYF. The CDR3 nucleotides read TGTGCCAGCAGTGAGCCGGGACAGGGGACGGACATTCAGTACTTC. The V gene is TRBV6-1, the J gene TRBJ2-4; the match to TRBD1 covers 10 bases. This CDR3 region has 15 residues. V lost 3 bases and J lost 8; bases outside the gene matches: 7. The V gene's germline CDR1 is MNHNS and CDR2 SASEGT.

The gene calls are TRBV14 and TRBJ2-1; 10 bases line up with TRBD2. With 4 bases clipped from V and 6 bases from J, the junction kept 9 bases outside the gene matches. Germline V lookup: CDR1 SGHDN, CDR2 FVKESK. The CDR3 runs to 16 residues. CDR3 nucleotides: TGTGCCAGCAGCCGACGGAGCGGGAGGGGATTCAATGAGCAGTTCTTC. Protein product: CASSRRSGRGFNEQFF.

CDR3 sequence: CSAEGEREQFF. CDR3 DNA sequence: TGCAGTGCTGAAGGAGAGAGAGAGCAGTTCTTC. The chain combines TRBV20-1 with TRBJ2-1, with D uncertain. V lost 5 bases and J lost 10, with 12 bases in between. CDR1 and CDR2 (germline): DFQATT, SNEGSKA (reference sequence). The CDR3 runs 11 residues.

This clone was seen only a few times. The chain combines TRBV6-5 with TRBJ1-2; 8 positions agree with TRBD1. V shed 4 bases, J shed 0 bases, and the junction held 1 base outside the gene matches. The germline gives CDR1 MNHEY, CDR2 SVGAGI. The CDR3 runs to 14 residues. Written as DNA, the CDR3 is TGTGCCAGCAGTTTGACAGGGGCTAACTATGGCTACACCTTC. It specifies CASSLTGANYGYTF.

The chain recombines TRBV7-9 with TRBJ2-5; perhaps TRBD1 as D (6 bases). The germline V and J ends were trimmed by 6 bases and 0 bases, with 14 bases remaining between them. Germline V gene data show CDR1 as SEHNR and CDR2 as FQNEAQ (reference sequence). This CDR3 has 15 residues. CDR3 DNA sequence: TGTGCCAGCAGAGGAGTCTCAGGGGACCAAGAGACCCAGTACTTC. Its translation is CASRGVSGDQETQYF.

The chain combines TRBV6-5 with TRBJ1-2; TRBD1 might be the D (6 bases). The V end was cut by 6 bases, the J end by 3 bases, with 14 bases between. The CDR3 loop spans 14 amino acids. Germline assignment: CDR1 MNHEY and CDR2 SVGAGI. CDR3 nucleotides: TGTGCCAGCAGGGGGGCAGGCGACGACTATGGCTACACCTTC. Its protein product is CASRGAGDDYGYTF.

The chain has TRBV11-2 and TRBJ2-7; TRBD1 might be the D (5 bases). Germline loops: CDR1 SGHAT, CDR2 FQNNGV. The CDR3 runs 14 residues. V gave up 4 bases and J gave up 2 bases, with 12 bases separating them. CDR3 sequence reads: CASSSLDRTYEQYF. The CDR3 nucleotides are TGTGCCAGCAGCTCCCTTGACAGAACCTACGAGCAGTACTTC.

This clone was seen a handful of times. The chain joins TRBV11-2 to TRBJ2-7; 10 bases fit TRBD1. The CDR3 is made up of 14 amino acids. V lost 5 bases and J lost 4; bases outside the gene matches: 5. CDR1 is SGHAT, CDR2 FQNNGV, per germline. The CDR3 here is CASSAGQGRYEQYF. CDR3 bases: TGTGCCAGCAGCGCGGGACAGGGGAGGTACGAGCAGTACTTC.

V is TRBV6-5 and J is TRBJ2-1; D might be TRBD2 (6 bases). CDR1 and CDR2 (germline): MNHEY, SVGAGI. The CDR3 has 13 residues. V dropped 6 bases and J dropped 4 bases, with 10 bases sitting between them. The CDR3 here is CASRGLSYNEQFF. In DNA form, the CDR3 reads TGTGCCAGCAGGGGACTCTCTTACAATGAGCAGTTCTTC.

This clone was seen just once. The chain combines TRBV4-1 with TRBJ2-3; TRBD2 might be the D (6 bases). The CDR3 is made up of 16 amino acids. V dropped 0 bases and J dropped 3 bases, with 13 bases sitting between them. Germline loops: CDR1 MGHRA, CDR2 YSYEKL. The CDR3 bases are TGCGCCAGCAGCCAAGAAGGCGGGATCAGAACAGATACGCAGTATTTT. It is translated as CASSQEGGIRTDTQYF.

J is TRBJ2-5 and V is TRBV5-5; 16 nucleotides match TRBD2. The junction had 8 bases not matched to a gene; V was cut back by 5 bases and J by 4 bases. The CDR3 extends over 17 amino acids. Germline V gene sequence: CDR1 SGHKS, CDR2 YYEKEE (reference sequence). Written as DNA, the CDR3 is TGTGCCAGCAGATCGGGACTAGCGGGAGGGGGAAGAGAGACCCAGTACTTC. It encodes CASRSGLAGGGRETQYF.

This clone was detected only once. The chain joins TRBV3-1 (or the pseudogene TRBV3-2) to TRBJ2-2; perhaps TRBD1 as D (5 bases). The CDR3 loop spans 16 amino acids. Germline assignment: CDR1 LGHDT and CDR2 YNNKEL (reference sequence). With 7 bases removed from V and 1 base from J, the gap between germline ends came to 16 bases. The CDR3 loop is CASTHIVGQNTGELFF. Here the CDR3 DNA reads TGTGCCAGCACCCATATAGTTGGACAGAACACCGGGGAGCTGTTTTTT.

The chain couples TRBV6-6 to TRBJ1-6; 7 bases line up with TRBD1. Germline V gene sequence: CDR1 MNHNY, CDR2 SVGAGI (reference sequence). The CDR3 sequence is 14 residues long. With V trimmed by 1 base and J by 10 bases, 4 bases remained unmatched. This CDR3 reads CASSYWQGGSPLHF. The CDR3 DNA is TGTGCCAGCAGTTACTGGCAGGGGGGATCACCCCTCCACTTT.

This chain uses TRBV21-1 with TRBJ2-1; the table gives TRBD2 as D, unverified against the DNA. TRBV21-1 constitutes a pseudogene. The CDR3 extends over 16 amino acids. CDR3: CASSRGTSGRYNEQFF. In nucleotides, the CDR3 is TGTGCCAGCAGCAGGGGGACTAGCGGGCGTTACAATGAGCAGTTCTTC.

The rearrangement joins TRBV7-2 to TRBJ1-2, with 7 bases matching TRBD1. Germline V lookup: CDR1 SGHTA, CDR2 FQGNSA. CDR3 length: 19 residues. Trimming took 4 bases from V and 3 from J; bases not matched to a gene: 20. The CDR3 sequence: CASSSLHPVRGQSHYGYTF. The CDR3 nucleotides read TGTGCCAGCAGCTCTCTCCACCCAGTTAGGGGACAGTCGCACTATGGCTACACCTTC.

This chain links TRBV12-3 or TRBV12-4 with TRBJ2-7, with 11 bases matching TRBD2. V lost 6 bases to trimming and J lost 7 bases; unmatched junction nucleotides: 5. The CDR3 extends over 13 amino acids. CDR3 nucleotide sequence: TGTGCCAGCAGCCTAGCGGGAGGCAAAGAGCAGTACTTC. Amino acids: CASSLAGGKEQYF.

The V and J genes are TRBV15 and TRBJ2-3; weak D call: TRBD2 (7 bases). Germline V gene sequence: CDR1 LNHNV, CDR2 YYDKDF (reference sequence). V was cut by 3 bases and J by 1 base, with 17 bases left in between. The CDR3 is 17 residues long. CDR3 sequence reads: CATSSHVGGLGTDTQYF. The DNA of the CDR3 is TGTGCCACCAGCAGCCACGTGGGGGGGCTGGGCACAGATACGCAGTATTTT.

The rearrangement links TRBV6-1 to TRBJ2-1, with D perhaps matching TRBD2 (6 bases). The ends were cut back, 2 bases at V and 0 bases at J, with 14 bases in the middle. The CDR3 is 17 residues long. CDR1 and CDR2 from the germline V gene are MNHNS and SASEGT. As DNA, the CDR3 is TGTGCCAGCAGTGAAACCCTTTACGGGAGCTCCTACAATGAGCAGTTCTTC. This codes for CASSETLYGSSYNEQFF.

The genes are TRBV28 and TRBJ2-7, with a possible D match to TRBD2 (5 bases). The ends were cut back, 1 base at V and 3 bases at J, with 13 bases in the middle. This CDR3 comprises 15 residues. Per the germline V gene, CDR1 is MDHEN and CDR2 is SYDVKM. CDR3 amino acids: CASSLSVVGSYEQYF. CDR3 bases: TGTGCCAGCAGTTTATCGGTGGTGGGGAGCTACGAGCAGTACTTC.

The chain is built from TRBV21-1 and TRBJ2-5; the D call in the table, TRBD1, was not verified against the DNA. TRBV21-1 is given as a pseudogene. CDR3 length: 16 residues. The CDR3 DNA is TGTGCCAGCGCACAAATTGACCGACAGTCCCAAGAGACCCAGTACTTC. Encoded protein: CASAQIDRQSQETQYF.

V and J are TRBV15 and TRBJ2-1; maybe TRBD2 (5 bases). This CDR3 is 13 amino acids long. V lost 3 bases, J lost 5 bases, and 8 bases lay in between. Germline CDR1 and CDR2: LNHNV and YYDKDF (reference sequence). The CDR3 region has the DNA TGTGCCACCAGCAGGACTACCAACAATGAGCAGTTCTTC. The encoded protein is CATSRTTNNEQFF.

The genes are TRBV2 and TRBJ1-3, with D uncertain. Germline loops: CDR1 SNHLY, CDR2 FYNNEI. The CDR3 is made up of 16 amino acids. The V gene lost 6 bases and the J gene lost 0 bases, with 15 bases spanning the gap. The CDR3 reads CASSAALYYSGNTIYF. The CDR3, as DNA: TGTGCCAGCAGCGCCGCCCTTTACTACTCTGGAAACACCATATATTTT.

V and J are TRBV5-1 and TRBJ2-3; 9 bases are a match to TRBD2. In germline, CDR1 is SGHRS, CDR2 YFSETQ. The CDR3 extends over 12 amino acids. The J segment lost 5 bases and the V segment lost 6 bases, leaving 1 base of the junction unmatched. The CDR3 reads CASNSGRDTQYF. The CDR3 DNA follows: TGCGCCAGCAATAGCGGGAGAGATACGCAGTATTTT.

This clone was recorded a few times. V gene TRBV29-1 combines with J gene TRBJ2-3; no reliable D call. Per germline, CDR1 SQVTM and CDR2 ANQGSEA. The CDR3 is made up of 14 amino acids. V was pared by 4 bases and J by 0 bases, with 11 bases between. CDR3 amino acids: CSVVHQTSTDTQYF. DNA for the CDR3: TGCAGCGTTGTTCATCAGACTAGCACAGATACGCAGTATTTT.

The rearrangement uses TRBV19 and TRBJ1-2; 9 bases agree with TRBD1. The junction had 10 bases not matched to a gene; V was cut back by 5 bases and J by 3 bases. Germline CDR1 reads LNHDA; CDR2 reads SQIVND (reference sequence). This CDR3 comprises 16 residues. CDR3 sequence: CASSERQGVIYYGYTF. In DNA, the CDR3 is TGTGCCAGTAGTGAACGACAGGGGGTGATATACTATGGCTACACCTTC.

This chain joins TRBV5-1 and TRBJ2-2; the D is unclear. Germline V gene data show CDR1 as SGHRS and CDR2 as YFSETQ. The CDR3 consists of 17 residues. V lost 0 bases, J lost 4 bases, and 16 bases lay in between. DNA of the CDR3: TGCGCCAGCAGCTTGGACTCCCAGCGAATAGGCACCGGGGAGCTGTTTTTT. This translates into CASSLDSQRIGTGELFF. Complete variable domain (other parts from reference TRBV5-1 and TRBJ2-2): KAGVTQTPRYLIKTRGQQVTLSCSPISGHRSVSWYQQTPGQGLQFLFEYFSETQRNKGNFPGRFSGRQFSNSRSEMNVSTLELGDSALYLCASSLDSQRIGTGELFFGEGSRLTVL.

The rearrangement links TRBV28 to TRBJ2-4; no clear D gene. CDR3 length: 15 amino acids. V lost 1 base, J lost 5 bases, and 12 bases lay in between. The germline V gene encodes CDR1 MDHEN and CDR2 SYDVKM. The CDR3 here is CASSLFMGGQNIQYF. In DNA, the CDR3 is TGTGCCAGCAGTTTATTTATGGGTGGGCAAAACATTCAGTACTTC.

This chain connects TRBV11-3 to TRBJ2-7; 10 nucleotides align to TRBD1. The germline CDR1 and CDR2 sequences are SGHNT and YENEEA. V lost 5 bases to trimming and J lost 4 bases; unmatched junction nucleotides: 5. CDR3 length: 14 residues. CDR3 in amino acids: CASSPGDRGYEQYF. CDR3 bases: TGTGCCAGCAGCCCCGGGGACAGGGGATACGAGCAGTACTTC.

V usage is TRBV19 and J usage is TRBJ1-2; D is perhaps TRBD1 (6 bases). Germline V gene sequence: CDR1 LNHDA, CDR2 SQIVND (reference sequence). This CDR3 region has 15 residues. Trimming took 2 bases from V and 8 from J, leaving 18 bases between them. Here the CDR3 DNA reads TGTGCCAGTAGTATATCTGGCAGGGCCAGGGGAGGCTACACCTTC. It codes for CASSISGRARGGYTF. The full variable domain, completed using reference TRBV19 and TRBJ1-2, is DGGITQSPKYLFRKEGQNVTLSCEQNLNHDAMYWYRQDPGQGLRLIYYSQIVNDFQKGDIAEGYSVSREKKESFPLTVTSAQKNPTAFYLCASSISGRARGGYTFGSGTRLTVV.